The next 24 T cell receptor beta chains were all read from a single sample in a study of T cells in Graves' hyperthyroidism and ophthalmopathy. RNA transcripts were the template for amplifying TCR beta CDR3 regions. The TCR CDR3 was amplified in a first-round RT-PCR using the HTBI primer set. TCRdb ran MiXCR on the multiplex PCR reads and lists one entry per CDR3 protein. The sample has hundreds of thousands of distinct CDR3 sequences, about 14% seen once. The sample comprised blood. These receptors were collected from a woman in her fifties or sixties with Graves' ophthalmopathy.

This clonotype was recorded at least ten times. The gene calls are TRBV6-2 or TRBV6-3 and TRBJ1-1; D is unresolved. CDR3 size: 13 residues. V was clipped by 6 bases and J by 0 bases, with 8 bases between them. Germline CDR1 and CDR2: MNHEY and SVGEGT. The CDR3 here is CASRQFMNTEAFF. The CDR3 DNA is TGTGCCAGCAGACAGTTTATGAACACTGAAGCTTTCTTT.

In its sample, this clonotype was seen a few times. The chain carries TRBV19 and TRBJ1-2; tentatively, D is TRBD1 (5 bases). Per germline, CDR1 LNHDA and CDR2 SQIVND (reference sequence). Trimming removed 5 bases from V and 3 bases from J, with 16 bases in between. There are 15 residues in the CDR3. This chain's CDR3 is CASSPPGPKDYGYTF. The CDR3 coding sequence is TGTGCCAGTAGTCCACCGGGGCCCAAGGACTATGGCTACACCTTC. Variable domain in full (rest from reference TRBV19 and TRBJ1-2): DGGITQSPKYLFRKEGQNVTLSCEQNLNHDAMYWYRQDPGQGLRLIYYSQIVNDFQKGDIAEGYSVSREKKESFPLTVTSAQKNPTAFYLCASSPPGPKDYGYTFGSGTRLTVV.

Turning to this clonotype: Just one base apart from a much larger clone, this may be a read error. This chain uses TRBV10-3 with TRBJ2-1; D ambiguous. Germline V gene lookup returns CDR1 ENHRY and CDR2 SYGVKD. This CDR3 region has 12 residues. V lost 5 bases, J lost 10 bases, and 12 bases lay in between. The CDR3 protein is CAISSQLYEQFF. The CDR3 region has the DNA TGTGCCATCAGTTCCCAACTCTACGAGCAGTTCTTC.

This clonotype was counted only a few times. V and J are TRBV7-3 and TRBJ1-1, with D perhaps matching TRBD1 (5 bases). The CDR3 has 17 amino acids. Germline CDR1 reads SGHTA; CDR2 reads FQGTGA. V lost 0 bases and J lost 1, with 15 bases in between. Written as DNA, the CDR3 is TGTGCCAGCAGCTTAACGGGGCCCGGGCTCGGGAACACTGAAGCTTTCTTT. This translates into CASSLTGPGLGNTEAFF.

This clonotype appeared many times. The chain recombines TRBV15 with TRBJ2-5; D may be TRBD2 (5 bases). The V and J ends lost 0 bases and 5 bases respectively, with 7 bases between them. Germline lookup yields CDR1 LNHNV and CDR2 YYDKDF (reference sequence). This CDR3 is built from 13 residues. DNA for the CDR3: TGTGCCACCAGCAGAGATCCGGGGGAGACCCAGTACTTC. Protein product: CATSRDPGETQYF. Based on the CDR3 plus reference TRBV15 and TRBJ2-5, the full variable domain is DAMVIQNPRYQVTQFGKPVTLSCSQTLNHNVMYWYQQKSSQAPKLLFHYYDKDFNNEADTPDNFQSRRPNTSFCFLDIRSPGLGDTAMYLCATSRDPGETQYFGPGTRLLVL.

The chain links TRBV6-2 or TRBV6-3 to TRBJ2-2; D unclear. Germline values: CDR1 MNHEY, CDR2 SVGEGT. This CDR3 contains 13 residues. The ends were cut back, 2 bases at V and 6 bases at J, with 7 bases in the middle. CDR3 sequence: CASSYKGSGELFF. In nucleotides, the CDR3 is TGTGCCAGCAGTTACAAGGGATCCGGGGAGCTGTTTTTT.

This clonotype was detected only a few times. V is TRBV9 and J is TRBJ2-7; 11 nucleotides align to TRBD2. Germline values: CDR1 SGDLS, CDR2 YYNGEE. V lost 4 bases and J lost 7; bases outside the gene matches: 13. The CDR3 has 16 residues. The CDR3 coding sequence is TGTGCCAGCAGCACCATAATGACTAGCGGGATTGGTGAGCAGTACTTC. Protein product: CASSTIMTSGIGEQYF.

This rearrangement joins TRBV14 to TRBJ2-5, with D possibly being TRBD2 (5 bases). The CDR3 spans 16 residues. V was cut by 4 bases and J by 7 bases, with 22 bases left in between. Germline values: CDR1 SGHDN, CDR2 FVKESK. The CDR3 reads CASSPQYGIEEGTQYF. The CDR3 region has the DNA TGTGCCAGCAGCCCCCAATACGGGATCGAGGAAGGGACCCAGTACTTC.

This clonotype showed up just a few times. This chain links TRBV29-1 with TRBJ2-7; 7 bases match TRBD2. The CDR3 is 12 amino acids. CDR1 is SQVTM and CDR2 is ANQGSEA in the germline V gene. Trimming took 5 bases from V and 3 from J; bases not matched to a gene: 4. CDR3 DNA sequence: TGCAGCGTTTGTCTAGCGGACTACGAGCAGTACTTC. It specifies CSVCLADYEQYF.

In its sample, this clonotype was seen a few times. The junction departs from the called germline gene at one end, perhaps through a read error. The gene calls are TRBV18 and TRBJ2-1; 8 bases map to TRBD2. From germline, CDR1 is KGHSH and CDR2 LQKENI. The CDR3 loop spans 18 amino acids. CDR3 region: CASSPPMGIAGLHNEQSF. The CDR3 bases are TGTGCCAGCTCACCACCGATGGGTATAGCGGGACTACACAATGAGCAGTCCTTC.

There are a few counts of this clonotype. The chain carries TRBV19 and TRBJ1-2; no definite D call. CDR1 is LNHDA and CDR2 is SQIVND in the germline V gene (reference sequence). Trimming cost V 10 bases and J 5 bases, with 20 bases left between them. The CDR3 spans 14 residues. The DNA of the CDR3 is TGTGCCACCTCCGACCCCCCGCAGGAATATGGCTACACCTTC. Protein: CATSDPPQEYGYTF.

This clonotype was detected ten times or more. The V gene is TRBV5-1, the J gene TRBJ2-3; 13 bases are shared with TRBD2. Losses at the gene ends were 3 bases for V and 6 bases for J; bases not matched to a gene: 4. Per the germline V gene, CDR1 is SGHRS and CDR2 is YFSETQ. This CDR3 has 15 amino acids. CDR3 loop: CASSSTSGRGDTQYF. For the CDR3, the DNA is TGCGCCAGCAGCTCTACTAGCGGGAGGGGTGATACGCAGTATTTT.

This clonotype has ten or more counts. The rearrangement joins TRBV29-1 to TRBJ2-7; 8 bases align to TRBD1. CDR1 is SQVTM, CDR2 ANQGSEA, per germline. This CDR3 comprises 12 residues. The J segment lost 5 bases and the V segment lost 7 bases, leaving 7 bases of the junction unmatched. CDR3 residues: CSAGQGLHEQYF. The CDR3 nucleotides are TGCAGCGCAGGACAGGGTTTGCACGAGCAGTACTTC.

In its sample, this clonotype was seen many times. This chain joins TRBV9 and TRBJ1-1, with TRBD1 matching over 10 bases. Germline trimming cut 3 bases from V and 11 bases from J; bases unmatched to any gene: 4. The CDR3 covers 12 residues. Germline V lookup: CDR1 SGDLS, CDR2 YYNGEE. The DNA of the CDR3 is TGTGCCAGCAGCGGCGGACAGGGGGACGCTTTCTTT. Encoded protein: CASSGGQGDAFF. Variable domain in full (rest from reference TRBV9 and TRBJ1-1): DSGVTQTPKHLITATGQRVTLRCSPRSGDLSVYWYQQSLDQGLQFLIQYYNGEERAKGNILERFSAQQFPDLHSELNLSSLELGDSALYFCASSGGQGDAFFGQGTRLTVV.

This clonotype was seen ten or more times. The gene calls are TRBV7-8 and TRBJ2-3; 9 nucleotides align to TRBD1. Trimming took 5 bases from V and 1 from J; bases not matched to a gene: 10. This CDR3 comprises 17 residues. CDR1 and CDR2 (germline): SGHVS, FQNEAQ. CDR3 sequence reads: CASSPQWDRARTDTQYF. Here the CDR3 DNA reads TGTGCCAGCAGCCCCCAGTGGGACAGGGCCCGCACAGATACGCAGTATTTT.

The chain is built from TRBV25-1 and TRBJ1-1; D ambiguous. Per the germline V gene, CDR1 is MGHDK and CDR2 is SYGVNS. V lost 9 bases, J lost 0 bases, and 8 bases lay in between. The CDR3 totals 12 residues. For the CDR3, the DNA is TGTGCCAGGGCTTTTATGAACACTGAAGCTTTCTTT. This codes for CARAFMNTEAFF.

There are many counts of this clonotype. The chain carries TRBV20-1 and TRBJ2-1; 14 bases are shared with TRBD2. CDR3 length: 18 residues. Germline CDR1 reads DFQATT; CDR2 reads SNEGSKA (reference sequence). V dropped 3 bases and J dropped 6; count of bases not matched to a gene: 13. Here the CDR3 reads CSARALKPGTSGGNEQFF. The CDR3 DNA reads as TGCAGTGCTAGGGCTTTAAAACCCGGGACTAGCGGGGGCAATGAGCAGTTCTTC.

On this clonotype itself: A much larger clone differs by one base, so this may be a read error. The rearrangement joins TRBV2 to TRBJ2-2, with 10 nucleotides matching TRBD1. With V trimmed by 8 bases and J by 6 bases, 9 bases remained unmatched. In germline, CDR1 is SNHLY, CDR2 FYNNEI. CDR3 length equals 15 residues. This CDR3 is CASVDRGRDAGELFF. CDR3 sequence (DNA): TGTGCCAGCGTAGACAGGGGGCGCGACGCCGGGGAGCTGTTTTTT.

This clonotype was counted between two and nine times. The rearrangement uses TRBV20-1 and TRBJ1-5, with 9 bases aligning to TRBD1. There are 16 residues in the CDR3. V shed 3 bases, J shed 4 bases, and the junction held 10 bases outside the gene matches. Germline V CDR1 and CDR2: DFQATT, SNEGSKA (reference sequence). CDR3: CSASDTGGSGNQPQHF. DNA of the CDR3: TGCAGTGCTAGTGATACAGGGGGCTCAGGGAATCAGCCCCAGCATTTT.

The chain uses TRBV7-9 and TRBJ1-2; D remains unclear. Germline values: CDR1 SEHNR, CDR2 FQNEAQ (reference sequence). The CDR3 sequence is 13 residues long. With 4 bases removed from V and 10 bases from J, the gap between germline ends came to 16 bases. The CDR3 loop reads CASSSGRSSVYTF. As DNA, the CDR3 is TGTGCCAGCAGCTCAGGACGATCTAGTGTCTACACCTTC.

This clonotype appeared many times. V is TRBV20-1 and J is TRBJ2-7, with D perhaps TRBD1 (6 bases). The V end lost 0 bases, the J end lost 3 bases, and 18 bases lay between the germline ends. Germline V gene data show CDR1 as DFQATT and CDR2 as SNEGSKA (reference sequence). The CDR3 totals 16 residues. The CDR3 region is CSARDTKTGTFYEQYF. The CDR3 DNA sequence: TGCAGTGCTAGAGACACCAAGACAGGTACTTTCTACGAGCAGTACTTC.

For the CDR3, the DNA is TGTGCCAGTAGTAAAGGGACTAGCGGGACTGTGGATGAGCAGTTCTTC. Translation gives CASSKGTSGTVDEQFF. This chain links TRBV19 with TRBJ2-1, with TRBD2 matching 13 bases. V lost 4 bases and J lost 8; bases outside the gene matches: 8. The CDR3 spans 16 residues. The germline V gene has CDR1 LNHDA and CDR2 SQIVND (reference sequence).

This chain joins TRBV4-2 and TRBJ2-1, with D perhaps assigned TRBD1 or TRBD2 (7 bases each). Trimming shortened V by 5 bases and J by 2 bases, and 16 bases separated the two germline ends. CDR1 is LGHNA and CDR2 is YNFKEQ in the germline V gene. This CDR3 has 16 amino acids. This CDR3 reads CASSFDREGTYNEQFF. In DNA, the CDR3 is TGTGCCAGCAGCTTCGACAGGGAGGGTACCTACAATGAGCAGTTCTTC.

This clonotype has a handful of counts. This chain connects TRBV15 to TRBJ2-7; 10 bases are a match to TRBD2. CDR3 length: 17 amino acids. CDR1 LNHNV and CDR2 YYDKDF come from the germline V gene (reference sequence). Trimming removed 1 base from V and 6 bases from J; junction bases left unmatched: 12. The CDR3 region has the DNA TGTGCCACCAGCAGAGTGAGGACTAGCGGAGCAGAGGGCGAGCAGTACTTC. Translation: CATSRVRTSGAEGEQYF.